Shown below are 9 T cell receptor delta chains from a single sample sequenced in a study of γδ T cells in repeated Plasmodium falciparum infection. TCRdb fed the multiplex PCR reads into CATT to redo clone calling. The table has some 51,000 delta-chain clones, approximately 2% seen once. Flow sorting of PBMC yielded separate Vgamma9/Vdelta2+ and Vdelta2-negative gammadelta T cell populations for bulk repertoire analysis. Sequenced material: gamma-delta T cells from blood. The origin of the receptors is a pool of human donors (malaria-infected and uninfected, not separated).

This clone was seen a handful of times. TCRdb pairs this DNA with a much larger clone's protein that differs at residue 12, likely a read error; the protein shown was translated from the DNA. This rearrangement joins TRDV1 to TRDJ1; 12 nucleotides align to TRDD3. As TCRdb names no J gene, one was assigned here on the basis of a DNA match to germline. The germline V gene encodes CDR1 TSWWSYY and CDR2 QGS. The length of the CDR3 is 27 residues. J was trimmed by 0 bases and V by 0 bases; bases with no gene match: 32. DNA of the CDR3: TGTGCTCTTGGGGAACTATGGCTGGACTCCCGCCCGCATTCTACTGGGGGATACAATATGTACACCGATAAACTCATCTTT. It yields the protein CALGELWLDSRPHSTGGYNMYTDKLIF.

This clone was seen repeatedly, ten times or more. The likely explanation is a read error, given a far larger clone one base away. Distinct nucleotide sequences in the sample also encode this CDR3. The V call is TRDV3, the J call TRDJ1; D unresolved. The J gene was not available in TCRdb and was assigned here by matching the DNA to germline segments. Germline CDR1 is TVYSNPD and CDR2 is GDNSRS (reference sequence). V was cut by 3 bases and J by 0 bases, with 17 bases left in between. This CDR3 region has 15 residues. CDR3 protein: CAFPYFAYYTDKLIF. DNA of the CDR3: TGTGCCTTCCCATACTTCGCTTATTACACCGATAAACTCATCTTT.

This clone turned up a few times. A far larger clone is off by one base, so a read error is likely. Distinct nucleotide sequences in the sample also encode this CDR3. The J gene has no call, while the V gene is TRDV1; the table assigns TRDD3, which was not confirmed against the DNA. CDR3 size: 21 residues. The V gene's germline CDR1 is TSWWSYY and CDR2 QGS. In DNA form, the CDR3 reads TGTGCTCTTGGGGACCTCCTTCCGATCCGAACTGGGGGATACGTTACCGATAAACTTATCTTT. This gives the protein CALGDLLPIRTGGYVTDKLIF.

On this clone: The amino acid sequence in TCRdb belongs to a much larger clone and departs from this DNA's translation at residue 17, likely a sequencing read error; the sequence shown is translated from the DNA. The chain recombines TRDV3 with TRDJ1; 11 positions match TRDD3. The J gene comes from matching the DNA to germline here; TCRdb lacks it. From germline, CDR1 is TVYSNPD and CDR2 GDNSRS (reference sequence). This CDR3 contains 21 residues. Losses at the gene ends were 2 bases for V and 7 bases for J; bases not matched to a gene: 30. The CDR3 DNA follows: TGTGCCTTTGAGACTTGGCCTTCCGCCTATAGTGGGGGATACGTCTCCGGTAAACTCATCTTT. This codes for CAFETWPSAYSGGYVSGKLIF.

As to this clone: The protein given by TCRdb reflects a much larger clone and differs at residue 10 from this DNA's translation, likely from a read error; the protein shown is the DNA's translation. The chain links TRDV3 to TRDJ1; D could derive from TRDD1 or TRDD3 (5 bases each). Since TCRdb gives no J gene, matching the DNA to germline was used here to assign it. With 3 bases removed from V and 0 bases from J, the gap between germline ends came to 35 bases. The CDR3 runs to 21 residues. Germline loops: CDR1 TVYSNPD, CDR2 GDNSRS (reference sequence). CDR3 protein: CAFHGVPRKRTNQKYTDKLIF. DNA of the CDR3: TGTGCCTTCCATGGGGTCCCACGAAAGAGGACCAACCAGAAATACACCGATAAACTCATCTTT.

This clone was found a few times. The protein given by TCRdb reflects a much larger clone and differs at residue 6 from this DNA's translation, likely from a read error; the protein shown is the DNA's translation. The CDR3 sequence is CALAEREVLSSTGGVIGFKPTDKLIF. CDR3 DNA: TGTGCTCTTGCGGAACGTGAGGTCCTATCTAGTACTGGGGGTGTTATTGGATTCAAGCCCACCGATAAACTCATCTTT. V usage is TRDV1 and J usage is TRDJ1; TRDD3 agrees at 8 bases. TCRdb records no J gene; here it was assigned by comparing the DNA to germline. The CDR3 runs to 26 residues. The V gene's germline CDR1 is TSWWSYY and CDR2 QGS.

This clone was picked up many times. The TCRdb record carries a much larger clone's protein, which differs from this DNA's translation at residue 7; a read error is the likely cause, and the protein listed here is the DNA translation. The chain has TRDV1 and TRDJ1; a weak D match, TRDD3 (6 bases). As TCRdb names no J gene, one was assigned here on the basis of a DNA match to germline. Germline V lookup: CDR1 TSWWSYY, CDR2 QGS. This CDR3 is built from 25 residues. The V gene lost 1 base and the J gene lost 0 bases, with 39 bases spanning the gap. The CDR3 DNA is TGTGCTCTTGGGGAACCCCATCTCCCCTTTCGATACGGGGTGGGGACCTTACGGTACACCGATAAACTCATCTTT. The encoded protein is CALGEPHLPFRYGVGTLRYTDKLIF.

About this clone: The mismatch at residue 21 between this DNA's translation and the TCRdb protein of a much larger clone likely reflects a read error; the protein shown is translated from the DNA. The chain joins TRDV1 to TRDJ1; a weak D match, TRDD3 (6 bases). Germline matching of the DNA provided the J gene here, since TCRdb leaves it blank. The CDR3 has 24 residues. Germline CDR1 reads TSWWSYY; CDR2 reads QGS. The CDR3, as DNA: TGTGCTCTTGGGGAACTCGGTTATAGTATTACTTTGGGGATCAACCGATTGTACACCGATAGACTCATCTTT. It yields the protein CALGELGYSITLGINRLYTDRLIF.

Concerning this clone: A read error likely explains why the TCRdb protein, taken from a much larger clone, differs from this DNA's translation at residue 5; the protein shown is translated from the DNA. The V gene is TRDV3, the J gene TRDJ1; D tentatively fits TRDD2 or TRDD3 (7 bases each). The J gene comes from matching the DNA to germline here; TCRdb lacks it. V lost 4 bases to trimming and J lost 0 bases, with 33 bases between them. CDR1 and CDR2 from the germline V gene are TVYSNPD and GDNSRS (reference sequence). The CDR3 extends over 20 amino acids. The CDR3 nucleotides are TGTGCCTGTAAAGAACTTCCTATTTGGGTGCTGGGGGCCCACACCGATAAACTCATCTTT. Translating gives CACKELPIWVLGAHTDKLIF.